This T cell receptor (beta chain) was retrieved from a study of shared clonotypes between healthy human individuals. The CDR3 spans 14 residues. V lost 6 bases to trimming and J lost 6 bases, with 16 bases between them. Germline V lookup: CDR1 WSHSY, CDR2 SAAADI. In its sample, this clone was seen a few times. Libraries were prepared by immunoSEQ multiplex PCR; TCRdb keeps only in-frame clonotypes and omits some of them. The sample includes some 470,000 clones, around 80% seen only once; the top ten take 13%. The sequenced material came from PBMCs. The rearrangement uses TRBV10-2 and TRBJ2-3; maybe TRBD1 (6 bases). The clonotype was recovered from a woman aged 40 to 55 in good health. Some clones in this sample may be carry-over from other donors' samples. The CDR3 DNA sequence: TGCGCCAGCAGGGGGGCTAGCAACACCGATACGCAGTATTTT. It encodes CASRGASNTDTQYF.